This T cell receptor beta chain was sequenced in a study of blood T cell repertoires in COVID-19. Background on the study: Samples representing acute and convalescent COVID-19 were sourced from the United States, Italy and Spain. In each case, the material was cDNA or gDNA derived from T cells, B-cell-depleted T cells, or PBMCs.

This clone was counted a single time. This CDR3 comprises 15 residues. Per germline, CDR1 SGHKS and CDR2 YYEKEE (reference sequence). Trimming took 1 base from V and 4 from J; bases not matched to a gene: 7. Original handling: Amplification of reference gene primers was used by the study to estimate nucleated cell counts. Generated by immunoSEQ multiplex PCR, the TCRdb table keeps only in-frame clones and is missing some. V, J and clone size were drawn from that table, and D and trimming were deduced from the DNA. The data hold roughly 250,000 clones, with about 80% observed a single time. The material sequenced was peripheral blood. The chain is built from TRBV5-5 and TRBJ1-2, with 7 bases fitting TRBD1. The receptor was derived from a woman of 80 years or more with acute or convalescent COVID-19. In DNA, the CDR3 is TGTGCCAGCAGCTTGATGGGAGGACAGGTCTATGGCTACACCTTC. This translates into CASSLMGGQVYGYTF.